The clone carrying this T cell receptor beta chain has ten or more counts. Read sequence stops 3 residues before the CDR3 end, and the germline J gene provides the missing end. Repertoires were generated with immunoSEQ multiplex PCR, while TCRdb's copy carries only in-frame clones and drops some. The profile covers 75,000 to 85,000 clones, none occurring a single time. These data originate in a study of T cell clonality in common variable immunodeficiency. The CDR3 runs 15 residues. The V gene end was trimmed by 5 bases and the J gene end by 6 bases; junction bases not matched to a gene: 9. The V gene's germline CDR1 is SGHAT and CDR2 FQNNGV.

The chain is built from TRBV11-2 and TRBJ1-4; 7 bases agree with TRBD1. The sample taken for sequencing was peripheral blood mononuclear cells. The sequence was obtained from a person aged 18-70 years in good health. CDR3 residues: CASSPKDRAYEKLFF. The CDR3 DNA, read in part, is TGTGCCAGCAGCCCAAAAGACAGGGCTTATGAAAAA.